This entry lists 17 T cell receptor beta chains sequenced from one sample in a study of blood T cell repertoires in COVID-19. The protocol was immunoSEQ multiplex PCR, while the TCRdb copy is restricted to in-frame clones and leaves out a portion. The sample yields 85,000 to 120,000 clones, about 80% seen once. Input material: peripheral blood. Source of these receptors: a human donor in a cohort sampled during active COVID-19.

This sequence joins TRBV5-1 and TRBJ1-6, with TRBD1 identical over 8 bases. Germline V gene lookup returns CDR1 SGHRS and CDR2 YFSETQ. The CDR3 runs 15 residues. The V segment lost 2 bases and the J segment 7 bases; nucleotides outside the gene matches: 5. The DNA for the CDR3 is TGCGCCAGCAGCTTACAGGGGGAGTTGAATTCACCCCTCCACTTT. Encoded protein: CASSLQGELNSPLHF.

The chain links TRBV9 to TRBJ2-3; 10 bases match TRBD1. Germline values: CDR1 SGDLS, CDR2 YYNGEE. The CDR3 is 16 residues long. Trimming cost V 0 bases and J 4 bases; bases outside gene matches: 5. The CDR3 DNA follows: TGTGCCAGCAGCGTAGAAGGGACAGGGGTGCCAGATACGCAGTATTTT. As protein: CASSVEGTGVPDTQYF. The full variable domain, its missing parts supplied by reference TRBV9 and TRBJ2-3, is DSGVTQTPKHLITATGQRVTLRCSPRSGDLSVYWYQQSLDQGLQFLIQYYNGEERAKGNILERFSAQQFPDLHSELNLSSLELGDSALYFCASSVEGTGVPDTQYFGPGTRLTVL.

The V gene is TRBV6-6, the J gene TRBJ2-3; D gene unclear. The CDR3 sequence is 15 residues long. V lost 6 bases and J 0 bases, leaving 13 bases between the germline ends. Germline values: CDR1 MNHNY, CDR2 SVGAGI (reference sequence). The CDR3 nucleotides read TGTGCCAGCAGCAAAAACAGCTATAGCACAGATACGCAGTATTTT. It codes for CASSKNSYSTDTQYF.

This chain connects TRBV7-7 to TRBJ2-5; tentatively, D is TRBD1 (6 bases). There are 14 residues in the CDR3. Germline V gives CDR1 SSHAT, CDR2 FNYEAQ (reference sequence). Trimming took off 0 bases at V and 2 bases at J, with 7 bases between the two ends. CDR3 region: CASSLAGGQETQYF. The CDR3 nucleotides are TGTGCCAGCAGCTTAGCAGGGGGTCAAGAGACCCAGTACTTC.

The gene calls are TRBV7-2 and TRBJ1-4; D remains unclear. V dropped 4 bases and J dropped 2 bases, with 8 bases sitting between them. The CDR3 runs to 14 residues. Germline CDR1 and CDR2: SGHTA and FQGNSA. CDR3 sequence (DNA): TGTGCCAGCAGCTCCCTAGCCACTAATGAAAAACTGTTTTTT. This sequence encodes CASSSLATNEKLFF.

The chain carries TRBV12-3 or TRBV12-4 and TRBJ1-5; tentative D call: TRBD1 (5 bases). There are 13 residues in the CDR3. Deletions cut 6 bases from V and 6 bases from J, with 12 bases between. CDR3 sequence (DNA): TGTGCCAGCAGCCGGGGGGAAGGTCAGCCCCAGCATTTT. Its protein is CASSRGEGQPQHF.

The chain recombines TRBV2 with TRBJ1-4, with a weak D call TRBD1 (6 bases). CDR1 is SNHLY and CDR2 is FYNNEI in the germline V gene. The V end lost 4 bases, the J end lost 6 bases, and 15 bases lay between the germline ends. This CDR3 comprises 15 residues. Here the CDR3 DNA reads TGTGCCAGCAGTGCCTTCACGACAGGAGATGAAAAACTGTTTTTT. This codes for CASSAFTTGDEKLFF.

The chain recombines TRBV24-1 with TRBJ1-2, with 7 positions matching TRBD1. The V gene's germline CDR1 is KGHDR and CDR2 SFDVKD. CDR3 length equals 14 residues. J was trimmed by 6 bases and V by 6 bases; bases with no gene match: 9. CDR3 amino acids: CATSSGRGGDGYTF. CDR3 sequence (DNA): TGTGCCACCAGTTCGGGTCGAGGGGGCGATGGCTACACCTTC.

This chain uses TRBV19 with TRBJ1-3; D gene ambiguous. The CDR3 is made up of 14 amino acids. V lost 3 bases and J 3 bases, leaving 9 bases between the germline ends. Germline V gives CDR1 LNHDA, CDR2 SQIVND (reference sequence). CDR3 nucleotide sequence: TGTGCCAGTAGTATTGGGCAACTTGGAAACACCATATATTTT. Translating gives CASSIGQLGNTIYF.

The chain employs TRBV7-2 and TRBJ2-3; D is perhaps TRBD1 (5 bases). Per the germline V gene, CDR1 is SGHTA and CDR2 is FQGNSA. Between the trimmed V and J ends, which lost 3 bases and 2 bases, there was a span of 12 bases. CDR3 size: 15 residues. The CDR3 DNA is TGTGCCAGCAGCTTCTCCAGGGCTAACACAGATACGCAGTATTTT. Encoded protein: CASSFSRANTDTQYF.

The rearrangement uses TRBV28 and TRBJ1-1; 9 bases are shared with TRBD1. V was pared by 5 bases and J by 2 bases, with 6 bases of the junction left unmatched. CDR1 is MDHEN and CDR2 is SYDVKM in the germline V gene. The CDR3 is 15 residues long. The CDR3 DNA is TGTGCCAGCAGTGAACCGGGACAGGGAAACACTGAAGCTTTCTTT. Amino acid sequence: CASSEPGQGNTEAFF.

The genes are TRBV7-9 and TRBJ2-1; 9 nucleotides match TRBD1. This CDR3 is 16 amino acids long. Trimming at V came to 7 bases and at J to 6 bases, leaving 13 bases not matched to a gene. Germline CDR1 and CDR2: SEHNR and FQNEAQ (reference sequence). This chain's CDR3 is CASTQGRDRVSNEQFF. CDR3 DNA sequence: TGTGCCAGCACCCAGGGGCGGGACAGGGTTTCCAATGAGCAGTTCTTC.

The V call is TRBV14, the J call TRBJ2-7; 9 positions agree with TRBD1. V gave up 4 bases and J gave up 5 bases; unmatched junction bases: 9. This CDR3 has 15 amino acids. CDR1 is SGHDN, CDR2 FVKESK, per germline. Here the CDR3 DNA reads TGTGCCAGCAGCCGACGGACAGGGGTCGGAGACGAGCAGTACTTC. Translation: CASSRRTGVGDEQYF.

The gene calls are TRBV5-1 and TRBJ1-4; D possibly corresponds to TRBD1 (6 bases). Trimming cost V 6 bases and J 2 bases, with 17 bases left between them. Germline CDR1 and CDR2: SGHRS and YFSETQ. The CDR3 is 16 residues long. The CDR3 region has the DNA TGCGCCAGCACACCTTGGGGGCGGACGACTAATGAAAAACTGTTTTTT. The encoded protein is CASTPWGRTTNEKLFF. Full variable domain (rest looked up from reference TRBV5-1 and TRBJ1-4): KAGVTQTPRYLIKTRGQQVTLSCSPISGHRSVSWYQQTPGQGLQFLFEYFSETQRNKGNFPGRFSGRQFSNSRSEMNVSTLELGDSALYLCASTPWGRTTNEKLFFGSGTQLSVL.

The chain combines TRBV4-1 with TRBJ2-3; D gene uncertain. The CDR3 length is 14 residues. From germline, CDR1 is MGHRA and CDR2 YSYEKL. The ends were cut back, 4 bases at V and 3 bases at J, with 11 bases in the middle. CDR3 nucleotides: TGCGCCAGCAGCCCCCTGTCCCTGACAGATACGCAGTATTTT. It yields the protein CASSPLSLTDTQYF.

The chain joins TRBV29-1 to TRBJ2-3, with 8 nucleotides matching TRBD2. This CDR3 has 12 amino acids. V was clipped by 4 bases and J by 8 bases; unmatched bases: 5. The germline CDR1 and CDR2 sequences are SQVTM and ANQGSEA. The CDR3: CSVVPAGVTQYF. The CDR3 region has the DNA TGCAGCGTTGTCCCAGCGGGGGTTACGCAGTATTTT.

The sample holds one count of this clone. The chain has TRBV18 and TRBJ1-2, with a possible D match to TRBD1 (6 bases). Germline values: CDR1 KGHSH, CDR2 LQKENI. The V gene lost 2 bases and the J gene lost 5 bases, with 9 bases spanning the gap. The CDR3 sequence is 13 residues long. This CDR3 reads CASSPGTKYGYTF. DNA of the CDR3: TGTGCCAGCTCACCAGGGACAAAGTATGGCTACACCTTC.